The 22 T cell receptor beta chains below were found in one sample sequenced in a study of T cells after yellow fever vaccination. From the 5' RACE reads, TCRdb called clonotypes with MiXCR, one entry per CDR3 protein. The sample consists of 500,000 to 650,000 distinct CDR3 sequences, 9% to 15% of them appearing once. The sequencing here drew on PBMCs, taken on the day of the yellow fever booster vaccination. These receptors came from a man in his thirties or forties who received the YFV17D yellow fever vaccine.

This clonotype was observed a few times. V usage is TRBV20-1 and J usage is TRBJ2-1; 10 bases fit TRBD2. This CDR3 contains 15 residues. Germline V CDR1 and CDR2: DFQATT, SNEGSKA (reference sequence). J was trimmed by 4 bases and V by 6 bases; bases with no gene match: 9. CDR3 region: CSAGKSGRAYNEQFF. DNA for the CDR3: TGCAGTGCGGGGAAAAGCGGGAGGGCGTACAATGAGCAGTTCTTC.

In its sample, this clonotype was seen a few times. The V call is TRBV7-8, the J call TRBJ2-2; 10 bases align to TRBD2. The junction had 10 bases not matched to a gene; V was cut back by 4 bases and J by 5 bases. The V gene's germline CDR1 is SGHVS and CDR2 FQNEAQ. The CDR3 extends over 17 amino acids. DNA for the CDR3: TGTGCCAGCAGCTCCCTCGTAAGAGCGGGAGGGACCGGGGAGCTGTTTTTT. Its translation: CASSSLVRAGGTGELFF.

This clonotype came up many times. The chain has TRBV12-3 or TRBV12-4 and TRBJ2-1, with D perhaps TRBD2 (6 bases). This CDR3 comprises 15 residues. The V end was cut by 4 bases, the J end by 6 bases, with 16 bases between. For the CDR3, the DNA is TGTGCCAGCAGTTCCGATGTAACGGGGGTCAATGAGCAGTTCTTC. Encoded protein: CASSSDVTGVNEQFF.

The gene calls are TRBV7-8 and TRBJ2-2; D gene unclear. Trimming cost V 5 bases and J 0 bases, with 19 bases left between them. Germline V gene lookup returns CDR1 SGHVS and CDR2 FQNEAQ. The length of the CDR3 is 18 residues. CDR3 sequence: CASSTIPAKTPNTGELFF. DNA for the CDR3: TGTGCCAGCAGCACCATACCAGCTAAGACACCGAACACCGGGGAGCTGTTTTTT.

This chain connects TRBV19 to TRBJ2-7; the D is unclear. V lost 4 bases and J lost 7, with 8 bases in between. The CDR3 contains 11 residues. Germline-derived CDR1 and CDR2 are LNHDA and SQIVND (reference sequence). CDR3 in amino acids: CASSSVGEQYF. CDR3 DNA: TGTGCCAGTAGTAGTGTCGGAGAGCAGTACTTC.

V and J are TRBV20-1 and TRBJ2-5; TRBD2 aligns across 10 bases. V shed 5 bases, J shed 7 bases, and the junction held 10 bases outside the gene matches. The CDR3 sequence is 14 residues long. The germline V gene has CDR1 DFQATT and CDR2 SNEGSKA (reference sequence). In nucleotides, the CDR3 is TGCAGTGCTTTGCCTAGCGGGAGTCTTGGGACCCAGTACTTC. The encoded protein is CSALPSGSLGTQYF.

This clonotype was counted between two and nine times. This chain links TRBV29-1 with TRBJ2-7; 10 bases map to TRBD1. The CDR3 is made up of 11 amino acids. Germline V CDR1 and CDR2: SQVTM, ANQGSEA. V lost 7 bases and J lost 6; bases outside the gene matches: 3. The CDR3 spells CSERTGGEQYF. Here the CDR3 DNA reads TGCAGCGAACGGACAGGGGGCGAGCAGTACTTC.

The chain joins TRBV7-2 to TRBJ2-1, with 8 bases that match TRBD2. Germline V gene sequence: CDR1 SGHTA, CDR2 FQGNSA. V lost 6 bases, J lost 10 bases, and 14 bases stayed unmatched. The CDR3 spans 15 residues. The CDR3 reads CASRLGLVGGWEQFF. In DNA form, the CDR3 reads TGTGCCAGCAGACTGGGACTAGTGGGAGGGTGGGAGCAGTTCTTC.

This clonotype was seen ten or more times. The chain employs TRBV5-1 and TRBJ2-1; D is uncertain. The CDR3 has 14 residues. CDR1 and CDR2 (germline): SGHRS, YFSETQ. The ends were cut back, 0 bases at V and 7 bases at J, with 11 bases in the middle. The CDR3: CASSLVGKVNEQFF. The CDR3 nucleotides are TGCGCCAGCAGCTTGGTTGGAAAGGTTAATGAGCAGTTCTTC.

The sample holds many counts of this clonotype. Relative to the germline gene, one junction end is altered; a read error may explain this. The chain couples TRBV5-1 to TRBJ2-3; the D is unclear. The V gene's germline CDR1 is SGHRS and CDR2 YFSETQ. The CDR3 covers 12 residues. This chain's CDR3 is CASSQSTDTQYF. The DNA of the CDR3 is TGTGCCAGCAGTCAGAGCACAGATACGCAGTATTTT.

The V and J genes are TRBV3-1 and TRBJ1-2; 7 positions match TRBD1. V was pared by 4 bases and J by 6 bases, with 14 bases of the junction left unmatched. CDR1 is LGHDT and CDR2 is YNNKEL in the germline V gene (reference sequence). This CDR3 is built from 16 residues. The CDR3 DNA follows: TGTGCCAGCAGCCCACGACAGGGTGCATATCAGGATGGCTACACCTTC. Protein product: CASSPRQGAYQDGYTF. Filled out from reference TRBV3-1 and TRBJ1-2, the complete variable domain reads DTAVSQTPKYLVTQMGNDKSIKCEQNLGHDTMYWYKQDSKKFLKIMFSYNNKELIINETVPNRFSPKSPDKAHLNLHINSLELGDSAVYFCASSPRQGAYQDGYTFGSGTRLTVV.

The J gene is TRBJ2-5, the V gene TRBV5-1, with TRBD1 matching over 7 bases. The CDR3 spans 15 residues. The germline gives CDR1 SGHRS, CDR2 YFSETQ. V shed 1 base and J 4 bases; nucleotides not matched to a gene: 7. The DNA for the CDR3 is TGCGCCAGCAGCTTGACGCAGGGGGTAGTAGAGACCCAGTACTTC. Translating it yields CASSLTQGVVETQYF.

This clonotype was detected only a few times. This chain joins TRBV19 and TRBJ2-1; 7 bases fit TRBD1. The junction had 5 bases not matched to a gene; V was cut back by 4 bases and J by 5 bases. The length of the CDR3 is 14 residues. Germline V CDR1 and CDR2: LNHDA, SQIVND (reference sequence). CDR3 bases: TGTGCCAGTAGTACCGGACAGGCCAACAATGAGCAGTTCTTC. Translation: CASSTGQANNEQFF. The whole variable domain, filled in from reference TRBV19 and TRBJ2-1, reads DGGITQSPKYLFRKEGQNVTLSCEQNLNHDAMYWYRQDPGQGLRLIYYSQIVNDFQKGDIAEGYSVSREKKESFPLTVTSAQKNPTAFYLCASSTGQANNEQFFGPGTRLTVL.

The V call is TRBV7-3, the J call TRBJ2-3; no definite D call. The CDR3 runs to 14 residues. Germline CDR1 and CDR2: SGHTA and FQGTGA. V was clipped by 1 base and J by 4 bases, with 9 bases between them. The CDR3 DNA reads TGTGCCAGCAGCTTAATGGCTTCCGCAGATACGCAGTATTTT. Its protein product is CASSLMASADTQYF.

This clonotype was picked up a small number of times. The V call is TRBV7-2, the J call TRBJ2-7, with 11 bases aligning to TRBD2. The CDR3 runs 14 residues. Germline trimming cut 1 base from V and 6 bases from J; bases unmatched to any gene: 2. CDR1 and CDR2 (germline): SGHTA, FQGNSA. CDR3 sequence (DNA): TGTGCCAGCAGCTTAGTAGCGGGAGGGTTCGAGCAGTACTTC. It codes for CASSLVAGGFEQYF. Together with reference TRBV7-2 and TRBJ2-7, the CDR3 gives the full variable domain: GAGVSQSPSNKVTEKGKDVELRCDPISGHTALYWYRQSLGQGLEFLIYFQGNSAPDKSGLPSDRFSAERTGGSVSTLTIQRTQQEDSAVYLCASSLVAGGFEQYFGPGTRLTVT.

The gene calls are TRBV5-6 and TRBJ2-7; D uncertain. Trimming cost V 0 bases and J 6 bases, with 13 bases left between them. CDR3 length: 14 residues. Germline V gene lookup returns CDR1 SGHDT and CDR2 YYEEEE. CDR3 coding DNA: TGTGCCAGCAGCTTGGCTGGGGAAAAGTTCGAGCAGTACTTC. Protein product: CASSLAGEKFEQYF.

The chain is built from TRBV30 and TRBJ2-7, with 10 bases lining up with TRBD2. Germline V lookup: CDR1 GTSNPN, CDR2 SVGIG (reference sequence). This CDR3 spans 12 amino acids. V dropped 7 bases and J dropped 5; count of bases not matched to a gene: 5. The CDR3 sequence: CALLTSGHEQYF. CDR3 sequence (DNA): TGTGCCTTACTGACTAGCGGGCACGAGCAGTACTTC. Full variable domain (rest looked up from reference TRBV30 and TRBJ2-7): SQTIHQWPATLVQPVGSPLSLECTVEGTSNPNLYWYRQAAGRGLQLLFYSVGIGQISSEVPQNLSASRPQDRQFILSSKKLLLSDSGFYLCALLTSGHEQYFGPGTRLTVT.

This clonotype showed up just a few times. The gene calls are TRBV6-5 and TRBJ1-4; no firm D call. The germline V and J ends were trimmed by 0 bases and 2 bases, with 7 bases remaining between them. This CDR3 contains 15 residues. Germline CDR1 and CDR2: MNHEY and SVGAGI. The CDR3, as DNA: TGTGCCAGCAGTTACTCGAGGGTCACTAATGAAAAACTGTTTTTT. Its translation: CASSYSRVTNEKLFF.

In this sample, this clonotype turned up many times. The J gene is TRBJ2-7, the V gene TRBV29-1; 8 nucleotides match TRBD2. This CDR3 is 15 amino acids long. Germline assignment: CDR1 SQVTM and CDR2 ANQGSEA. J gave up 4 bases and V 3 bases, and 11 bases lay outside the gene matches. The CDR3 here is CSVEQRELGWYEQYF. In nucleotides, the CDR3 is TGCAGCGTTGAGCAGCGGGAGCTTGGTTGGTACGAGCAGTACTTC.

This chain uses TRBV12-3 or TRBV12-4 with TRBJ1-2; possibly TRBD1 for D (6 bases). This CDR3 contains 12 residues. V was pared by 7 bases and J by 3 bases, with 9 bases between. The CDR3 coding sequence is TGTGCCAGCAACAGGGAAGACTATGGCTACACCTTC. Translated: CASNREDYGYTF.

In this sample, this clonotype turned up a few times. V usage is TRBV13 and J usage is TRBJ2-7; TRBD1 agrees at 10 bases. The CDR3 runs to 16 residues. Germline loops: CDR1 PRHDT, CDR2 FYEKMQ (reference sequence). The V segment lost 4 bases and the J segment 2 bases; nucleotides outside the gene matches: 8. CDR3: CASSSKAGTGAYEQYF. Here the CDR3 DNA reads TGTGCCAGCAGCTCGAAAGCCGGGACAGGGGCCTACGAGCAGTACTTC.

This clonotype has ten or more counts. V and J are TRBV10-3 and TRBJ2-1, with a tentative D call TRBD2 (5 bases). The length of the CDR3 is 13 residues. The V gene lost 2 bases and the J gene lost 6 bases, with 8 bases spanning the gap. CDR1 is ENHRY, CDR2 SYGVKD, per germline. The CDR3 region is CAISERTSNEQFF. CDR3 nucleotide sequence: TGTGCCATCAGTGAGCGTACTAGCAATGAGCAGTTCTTC.